Following are 27 T cell receptor beta chains from one sample sequenced in a study of cytomegalovirus exposure and HLA in healthy donors. Primers for the PCR totalled 60 Vbeta and 13 Jbeta. Produced via immunoSEQ multiplex PCR; TCRdb's table is partial and in-frame only. The sample yields some 150,000 clones, approximately 10% seen once. The sequenced sample consisted of PBMCs. The receptor source for this set is a woman between 40 and 50 years old in good health and CMV-seropositive.

This rearrangement joins TRBV25-1 to TRBJ2-7; D unclear. The CDR3 extends over 13 amino acids. V gave up 0 bases and J gave up 7 bases, with 10 bases separating them. Germline V gives CDR1 MGHDK, CDR2 SYGVNS. CDR3 bases: TGTGCCAGCAGTGAATATGCAGGTCGGGAGCAGTACTTC. It codes for CASSEYAGREQYF.

This chain connects TRBV29-1 to TRBJ1-2; no clear D gene. The CDR3 runs 10 residues. Germline-derived CDR1 and CDR2 are SQVTM and ANQGSEA. V shed 0 bases and J shed 9 bases, with 5 bases lying between them. The CDR3 is CSVEEGSYTF. CDR3 sequence (DNA): TGCAGCGTTGAAGAGGGCAGCTACACCTTC.

This chain's CDR3 is CAISEPPGTEAFF. The CDR3 nucleotides are TGTGCCATCAGTGAGCCACCAGGGACAGAAGCTTTCTTT. V gene TRBV10-3 combines with J gene TRBJ1-1; TRBD1 is a possible D gene (6 bases). The V gene's germline CDR1 is ENHRY and CDR2 SYGVKD. V lost 2 bases, J lost 8 bases, and 12 bases lay in between. The CDR3 runs 13 residues.

A few counts support this clone. The rearrangement links TRBV18 to TRBJ1-1; 9 bases are a match to TRBD1. Per the germline V gene, CDR1 is KGHSH and CDR2 is LQKENI. V was clipped by 3 bases and J by 6 bases; unmatched bases: 8. The CDR3 covers 15 residues. In DNA, the CDR3 is TGTGCCAGCTCACCCGTTCAAGGGACAGGGTCTGAAGCTTTCTTT. Translating it yields CASSPVQGTGSEAFF.

This clone appeared a few times. The sample has other DNA sequences that encode this CDR3 too. The V and J genes are TRBV7-9 and TRBJ2-7, with 12 positions matching TRBD1. The junction had 6 bases not matched to a gene; V was cut back by 5 bases and J by 4 bases. The CDR3 length is 15 residues. The germline gives CDR1 SEHNR, CDR2 FQNEAQ (reference sequence). In DNA, the CDR3 is TGTGCCAGCAGCCCCCGGGACAGGGGGCCTTACGAGCAGTACTTC. Translated, it gives CASSPRDRGPYEQYF.

V gene TRBV6-1 combines with J gene TRBJ2-1; D is perhaps TRBD1 (6 bases). This CDR3 has 12 residues. Between the trimmed V and J ends, which lost 5 bases and 10 bases, there was a span of 12 bases. Germline V CDR1 and CDR2: MNHNS, SASEGT. The CDR3 sequence is CASSRNRVEQFF. The CDR3 nucleotides read TGTGCCAGCAGTCGGAACAGGGTAGAGCAGTTCTTC.

This clone was seen only a few times. The chain employs TRBV4-1 and TRBJ2-5; perhaps TRBD1 as D (5 bases). Trimming removed 1 base from V and 4 bases from J, with 7 bases in between. Germline lookup yields CDR1 MGHRA and CDR2 YSYEKL. The CDR3 length is 13 residues. The CDR3 region has the DNA TGCGCCAGCAGCCAAGCAGGGATAGAGACCCAGTACTTC. It translates to CASSQAGIETQYF.

A note on this clone: This specimen includes other DNA sequences encoding the same CDR3. V and J are TRBV4-1 and TRBJ1-5; D is perhaps TRBD1 (6 bases). This CDR3 region has 15 residues. The germline V gene encodes CDR1 MGHRA and CDR2 YSYEKL. Trimming cost V 0 bases and J 4 bases, with 10 bases left between them. The CDR3 DNA reads as TGCGCCAGCAGCCAAGACCAGGGGAGTAATCAGCCCCAGCATTTT. Translated, it gives CASSQDQGSNQPQHF.

This clone was seen more than once but under ten times. The V and J genes are TRBV5-6 and TRBJ2-1, with TRBD1 as a possible D gene (5 bases). This CDR3 comprises 13 residues. Germline V gene data show CDR1 as SGHDT and CDR2 as YYEEEE. The V gene lost 10 bases and the J gene lost 4 bases, with 15 bases spanning the gap. For the CDR3, the DNA is TGTGCCCGCTGGGGCAACCCTTACAATGAGCAGTTCTTC. It translates to CARWGNPYNEQFF.

The chain combines TRBV10-3 with TRBJ1-2, with a possible D match to TRBD1 (5 bases). The CDR3 contains 16 residues. V was trimmed by 0 bases and J by 0 bases, leaving 11 bases between them. CDR1 is ENHRY and CDR2 is SYGVKD in the germline V gene. The CDR3 DNA sequence: TGTGCCATCAGTGAGTCGCGGGACGGAACTAACTATGGCTACACCTTC. Translating gives CAISESRDGTNYGYTF.

V usage is TRBV2 and J usage is TRBJ1-3; D remains ambiguous. V lost 6 bases and J lost 2, with 8 bases in between. CDR3 length equals 13 residues. The germline gives CDR1 SNHLY, CDR2 FYNNEI. The CDR3 spells CASSGVPGNTIYF. The CDR3 DNA sequence: TGTGCCAGCAGCGGGGTCCCTGGAAACACCATATATTTT.

The chain links TRBV5-4 to TRBJ1-6; no firm D call. Trimming took off 0 bases at V and 2 bases at J, with 12 bases between the two ends. Germline CDR1 SGHNT, CDR2 YYREEE (reference sequence). The CDR3 sequence is 17 residues long. The CDR3 DNA sequence: TGTGCCAGCAGCTTGGTTCGGGGTCAGACCTATAATTCACCCCTCCACTTT. Its translation is CASSLVRGQTYNSPLHF. Full variable domain (missing parts from reference TRBV5-4 and TRBJ1-6): ETGVTQSPTHLIKTRGQQVTLRCSSQSGHNTVSWYQQALGQGPQFIFQYYREEENGRGNFPPRFSGLQFPNYSSELNVNALELDDSALYLCASSLVRGQTYNSPLHFGNGTRLTVT.

This clone was recorded a few times. CDR3 sequence: CSVNKDYYDEQFF. As DNA, the CDR3 is TGCAGCGTCAATAAAGACTATTACGATGAGCAGTTCTTC. The chain combines TRBV29-1 with TRBJ2-1, with D perhaps TRBD2 (5 bases). There are 13 residues in the CDR3. Between the trimmed V and J ends, which lost 6 bases and 8 bases, there was a span of 17 bases. The germline V gene has CDR1 SQVTM and CDR2 ANQGSEA.

This clone has only a few counts. V and J are TRBV7-6 and TRBJ2-7; weak D call: TRBD2 (5 bases). With 2 bases removed from V and 3 bases from J, the gap between germline ends came to 11 bases. Germline V gene lookup returns CDR1 SGHVS and CDR2 FNYEAQ. The CDR3 has 14 amino acids. The CDR3 loop is CASSLQRAGYEQYF. CDR3 coding DNA: TGTGCCAGCAGCTTACAGAGGGCGGGCTACGAGCAGTACTTC.

The chain combines TRBV4-3 with TRBJ1-2; 7 bases line up with TRBD1. J gave up 3 bases and V 1 base, and 2 bases lay outside the gene matches. This CDR3 is built from 14 residues. From germline, CDR1 is LGHNA and CDR2 YSLEER. The CDR3 reads CASSQATGYYGYTF. Here the CDR3 DNA reads TGCGCCAGCAGCCAAGCGACAGGGTACTATGGCTACACCTTC.

V usage is TRBV12-5 and J usage is TRBJ1-1; D is possibly TRBD1 (6 bases). Germline V gene data show CDR1 as LGHNT and CDR2 as FRNRAP. CDR3 length equals 17 residues. V was cut by 1 base and J by 0 bases, with 15 bases left in between. The CDR3 reads CASGLGGQKRVNTEAFF. CDR3 sequence (DNA): TGTGCTAGTGGTTTGGGAGGACAGAAAAGGGTGAACACTGAAGCTTTCTTT. The full variable domain, its missing parts supplied by reference TRBV12-5 and TRBJ1-1, is DARVTQTPRHKVTEMGQEVTMRCQPILGHNTVFWYRQTMMQGLELLAYFRNRAPLDDSGMPKDRFSAEMPDATLATLKIQPSEPRDSAVYFCASGLGGQKRVNTEAFFGQGTRLTVV.

This clone was detected a few times. The chain recombines TRBV5-6 with TRBJ2-2; D perhaps matches TRBD2 (7 bases). The length of the CDR3 is 16 residues. CDR1 is SGHDT and CDR2 is YYEEEE in the germline V gene. V lost 1 base and J lost 4, with 14 bases in between. The CDR3 region has the DNA TGTGCCAGCAGCTTGAGGAGGGGGAGGGGCACCGGGGAGCTGTTTTTT. This translates into CASSLRRGRGTGELFF.

This clone has just a few counts. The chain is built from TRBV10-3 and TRBJ1-2; 8 positions match TRBD1. Germline V gene lookup returns CDR1 ENHRY and CDR2 SYGVKD. With V trimmed by 6 bases and J by 4 bases, 4 bases remained unmatched. This CDR3 is built from 13 residues. CDR3 nucleotide sequence: TGTGCCATCAGCCAGGGGGCAGGCTATGGCTACACCTTC. Translated: CAISQGAGYGYTF.

This chain uses TRBV7-6 with TRBJ1-6; 7 bases match TRBD1. Trimming cost V 2 bases and J 7 bases; bases outside gene matches: 5. The CDR3 is 15 amino acids. CDR1 is SGHVS, CDR2 FNYEAQ, per germline. CDR3 sequence: CASSLSRDSNSPLHF. In DNA form, the CDR3 reads TGTGCCAGCAGCTTAAGCCGGGACAGCAATTCACCCCTCCACTTT. Full variable domain (outside the CDR3, taken from reference TRBV7-6 and TRBJ1-6): GAGVSQSPRYKVTKRGQDVALRCDPISGHVSLYWYRQALGQGPEFLTYFNYEAQQDKSGLPNDRFSAERPEGSISTLTIQRTEQRDSAMYRCASSLSRDSNSPLHFGNGTRLTVT.

This chain uses TRBV2 with TRBJ2-7; 8 bases map to TRBD1. Germline CDR1 reads SNHLY; CDR2 reads FYNNEI. V shed 5 bases, J shed 3 bases, and the junction held 6 bases outside the gene matches. The CDR3 runs to 14 residues. CDR3 sequence: CASSPTGDGYEQYF. The CDR3 DNA follows: TGTGCCAGCAGTCCGACAGGGGACGGCTACGAGCAGTACTTC.

This clone was detected a few times. V usage is TRBV5-6 and J usage is TRBJ1-5, with TRBD1 matching over 7 bases. This CDR3 has 15 residues. CDR1 and CDR2 (germline): SGHDT, YYEEEE. The V and J ends lost 2 bases and 2 bases, in that order; junction bases with no gene match: 4. The CDR3 DNA reads TGTGCCAGCAGCTTCAGGGGGTACGGCAATCAGCCCCAGCATTTT. It specifies CASSFRGYGNQPQHF.

The chain recombines TRBV5-1 with TRBJ2-3, with 8 bases that match TRBD1. The junction had 9 bases not matched to a gene; V was cut back by 4 bases and J by 8 bases. This CDR3 contains 14 residues. Per the germline V gene, CDR1 is SGHRS and CDR2 is YFSETQ. CDR3 region: CASSPGGQPPTQYF. The CDR3 DNA sequence: TGCGCCAGCAGCCCAGGGGGCCAGCCACCTACGCAGTATTTT.

V is TRBV7-2 and J is TRBJ1-1, with D possibly TRBD1 on 5 matching bases. The CDR3 totals 14 residues. Germline V lookup: CDR1 SGHTA, CDR2 FQGNSA. V gave up 5 bases and J gave up 0 bases, with 10 bases separating them. CDR3 protein: CASSRGGMNTEAFF. The CDR3 coding sequence is TGTGCCAGCAGCCGCGGGGGAATGAACACTGAAGCTTTCTTT.

The J gene is TRBJ2-4, the V gene TRBV27; a weak D match, TRBD2 (5 bases). The CDR3 consists of 12 residues. V was pared by 6 bases and J by 8 bases, with 11 bases between. Germline loops: CDR1 MNHEY, CDR2 SMNVEV (reference sequence). The CDR3 DNA reads TGTGCCAGCAGCCCTGCGAGGGACATTCAGTACTTC. Translating gives CASSPARDIQYF.

This clone was seen a few times. The chain is built from TRBV6-5 and TRBJ2-5; D is perhaps TRBD2 (6 bases). Trimming left V 4 bases short and J 7 bases short, with 19 bases between. Looked up from germline, CDR1 is MNHEY and CDR2 is SVGAGI. The CDR3 runs 15 residues. The CDR3 DNA follows: TGTGCCAGCAGTTCCGCGACTGGGATGCGGGGGACCCAGTACTTC. It codes for CASSSATGMRGTQYF.

This chain's CDR3 is CASSIYRGSDEAFF. The CDR3 bases are TGTGCCAGTAGTATTTACAGGGGGTCTGATGAAGCTTTCTTT. The chain combines TRBV19 with TRBJ1-1; TRBD1 agrees at 8 bases. The germline V gene encodes CDR1 LNHDA and CDR2 SQIVND (reference sequence). CDR3 length equals 14 residues. The trim removed 3 bases at V and 7 bases at J, leaving 7 bases unmatched.

In its sample, this clone was seen once. A read error may account for a junction end that differs from germline. The V gene is TRBV12-5, the J gene TRBJ2-3; possible D gene TRBD1, 6 bases. Germline V CDR1 and CDR2: LGHNT, FRNRAP. This CDR3 region has 17 residues. CDR3 DNA: TGTGCTAGTGGATCTCCCCTAGGGGGAAAGGGCACAGATAAGCAGTATTTT. Its protein is CASGSPLGGKGTDKQYF.